This T cell receptor (beta chain) was profiled in a study of blood T cell repertoires in COVID-19. Study summary: The cDNA or gDNA used as material had been derived from T cells, B-cell-depleted T cells, or PBMCs.

Trimming took off 1 base at V and 0 bases at J, with 11 bases between the two ends. There are 16 residues in the CDR3. The germline V gene encodes CDR1 SGHNT and CDR2 YENEEA. Data came from immunoSEQ multiplex PCR; TCRdb stores just in-frame clones and leaves some out. This repertoire shows roughly 130,000 clones, over 80% found once; its top ten account for over 9.5%. The TCR comes from a man in his sixties with active or convalescent COVID-19. The chain joins TRBV11-3 to TRBJ2-3, with D possibly matching TRBD2 (6 bases). Material: peripheral blood. The DNA of the CDR3 is TGTGCCAGCAGCTTAGGGGTCAGCGGGAGCACAGATACGCAGTATTTT. This encodes CASSLGVSGSTDTQYF.